A selection of T cell receptor beta chains follows, all from one sample in a study of cytomegalovirus exposure and HLA in healthy donors. Here immunoSEQ multiplex PCR was the method, and the copy in TCRdb shows in-frame clones only, minus some. The sample has some 140,000 clones, approximately 78% seen once; the top ten hold about 8.1%. Specimen: PBMCs. These receptors all come from a woman aged 45-65 years in good health and CMV-seropositive. Each CDR3 is given with its conserved first and last residue. The D gene is left open where the match is weak. A clone size is listed for some rows: how often the clone was seen (once, few, many), or a class if it is expanded.

cdr3_nt,cdr3_aa,clone_size,d_call,j_call,v_call
TGTGCCAGCAGCGCCAGCGGGGGCTACGAGCAGTACTTC,CASSASGGYEQYF,NA,TRBD2,TRBJ2-7,TRBV7-3
TGTGCCAGCAGCCCTCGTTGGCGGACAGGGCATAGGAACTATGGCTACACCTTC,CASSPRWRTGHRNYGYTF,NA,TRBD1,TRBJ1-2,TRBV9
TGTGCCAGCAGTGAGTATATCGCTAGCGGGAAAAATAATGAGCAGTTCTTC,CASSEYIASGKNNEQFF,once,TRBD2,TRBJ2-1,TRBV2
TGTGCCAGCAGCGTCAGGGGGTCGAACACCGGGGAGCTGTTTTTT,CASSVRGSNTGELFF,few,TRBD1,TRBJ2-2,TRBV9
TGTGCCAGCAGTTCCAGCTCAGGAGAGCAGTACTTC,CASSSSSGEQYF,few,NA,TRBJ2-7,TRBV28
TGCAGTGCTAAAGGGGGTCAGCCCCAGCATTTT,CSAKGGQPQHF,NA,NA,TRBJ1-5,TRBV20-1
TGTGCCAGTAAGGAGACAGGGATTTATAATCAGCCCCAGCATTTT,CASKETGIYNQPQHF,NA,TRBD1,TRBJ1-5,TRBV27
TGTGCCAGCAGTATCGGGACTAGTTACGAGCAGTACTTC,CASSIGTSYEQYF,NA,TRBD2,TRBJ2-7,TRBV2
TGTGCCAGCTCCCTTAGTGACACCGGGGAGCTGTTTTTT,CASSLSDTGELFF,NA,NA,TRBJ2-2,TRBV18
TGTGCCAGCAAGGCAGGAAACACAGATACGCAGTATTTT,CASKAGNTDTQYF,NA,NA,TRBJ2-3,TRBV6-5
TGTGCCAGCAGCTTAGTCCGGGGGGGGGATGGCTACACCTTC,CASSLVRGGDGYTF,few,NA,TRBJ1-2,TRBV13
TGTGCCAGCAGGCCCACAGGGGGGCAGCCCCAGCATTTT,CASRPTGGQPQHF,NA,TRBD1,TRBJ1-5,TRBV2
TGTGCCAGCAGCTTAGGGCTCTCTGGAAACACCATATATTTT,CASSLGLSGNTIYF,NA,NA,TRBJ1-3,TRBV7-9
TGTGCCAGCAGCGTAGAAGGGGCGACGGCCCAGTACTTC,CASSVEGATAQYF,NA,NA,TRBJ2-5,TRBV9
TGTGCCAGCAGTGTGTCAACGGACAGGGGTGACGAGCAGTACTTC,CASSVSTDRGDEQYF,NA,TRBD1,TRBJ2-7,TRBV6-1
TGTGCCAGCAGCTTAGTCAGAAACATTCAGTACTTC,CASSLVRNIQYF,NA,NA,TRBJ2-4,TRBV11-2
TGTGCCAGCAGCTTAAAGGGGGGGACAGGGTCGCGCGAGCAGTACTTC,CASSLKGGTGSREQYF,NA,TRBD1,TRBJ2-7,TRBV7-3
TGTGCCTGGAGTGGACGGAAGGGACTAGCGGGGGGAAATGAGCAGTTCTTC,CAWSGRKGLAGGNEQFF,NA,TRBD2,TRBJ2-1,TRBV30
TGTGCCAGCAGTGAAATCGGGGTAGGCAATCAGCCCCAGCATTTT,CASSEIGVGNQPQHF,few,NA,TRBJ1-5,TRBV2
TGCGCCAGCAGCTTAGACTCAGGGGGAGCCGGTGGCTACACCTTC,CASSLDSGGAGGYTF,NA,TRBD1,TRBJ1-2,TRBV5-1
TGTGCCAGTAGTACCCCGACAGAGAACACTGAAGCTTTCTTT,CASSTPTENTEAFF,NA,NA,TRBJ1-1,TRBV19
TGTGCCAGCAGTTTATCTTGGACAGGGCGAGAGACCCAGTACTTC,CASSLSWTGRETQYF,NA,TRBD1,TRBJ2-5,TRBV27
TGTGCCAGCAGCGTGGGACAGGCTGGCAATCAGCCCCAGCATTTT,CASSVGQAGNQPQHF,NA,TRBD1,TRBJ1-5,TRBV7-2
TGTGCCAGCCCCCGAGCGGATTCTGGAAACACCATATATTTT,CASPRADSGNTIYF,NA,NA,TRBJ1-3,TRBV28
TGTGCCAGCAGCCCGGACAGCTTGAACACTGAAGCTTTCTTT,CASSPDSLNTEAFF,NA,NA,TRBJ1-1,TRBV7-9
TGTGCCAGCAGCTTGGGGACATTGAACACTGAAGCTTTCTTT,CASSLGTLNTEAFF,NA,NA,TRBJ1-1,TRBV5-8
TGTGCCACCACCAAGGGACAGGCCCCTGGGGATGGCTACACCTTC,CATTKGQAPGDGYTF,NA,TRBD1,TRBJ1-2,TRBV15
TGTGCCAGCAGTACCGGACTAGCGGGAGGGCCTGTCATAGAAACTGAGCAGTTCTTC,CASSTGLAGGPVIETEQFF,NA,TRBD2,TRBJ2-1,TRBV27
TGCGCCAGCAGCTTGTTCACGGGGTACATTCAGTACTTC,CASSLFTGYIQYF,NA,NA,TRBJ2-4,TRBV5-1
TGCGCCAGCAGCTTGGCCCAGGGTCTGCAAGAGACCCAGTACTTC,CASSLAQGLQETQYF,NA,NA,TRBJ2-5,TRBV5-1
TGTGCCAGCAGCTTAACGATTGGACAGGGTAATCAGCCCCAGCATTTT,CASSLTIGQGNQPQHF,once,TRBD1,TRBJ1-5,TRBV7-2
TGTGCTAGCAGCCCCCCTGGGGGCCGCAGCGCGGGGGCCCAGTACTTC,CASSPPGGRSAGAQYF,NA,NA,TRBJ2-5,TRBV7-7
TGTGCCAGTAGTATGAGCGCTCGGAACACTGAAGCTTTCTTT,CASSMSARNTEAFF,NA,NA,TRBJ1-1,TRBV19
TGTGCCAGCAGGGAATCGAACTATGGCTACACCTTC,CASRESNYGYTF,NA,NA,TRBJ1-2,TRBV2
TGTGCCAGCAGTCCGGGGGGGACAGGGTGGGACTATGGCTACACCTTC,CASSPGGTGWDYGYTF,NA,TRBD1,TRBJ1-2,TRBV28
TGCAGCGTAATCAGGGGGCGAGATACGCAGTATTTT,CSVIRGRDTQYF,once,TRBD1,TRBJ2-3,TRBV29-1
TGTGCCAGTAGTACAAAACAGGGATACGAGCAGTACTTC,CASSTKQGYEQYF,NA,NA,TRBJ2-7,TRBV19
TGTGCCAGCAGTGAAGAAACCGGGACAGGCTATCAGCCCCAGCATTTT,CASSEETGTGYQPQHF,few,TRBD1,TRBJ1-5,TRBV6-1
TGTGCCAGCAGTTCGACTAGCGGGGGGCCCACAGATACGCAGTATTTT,CASSSTSGGPTDTQYF,NA,TRBD2,TRBJ2-3,TRBV11-2
TGTGCCAGCAGCCCGTCTAGCGTCAGCACAGATACGCAGTATTTT,CASSPSSVSTDTQYF,once,NA,TRBJ2-3,TRBV4-2